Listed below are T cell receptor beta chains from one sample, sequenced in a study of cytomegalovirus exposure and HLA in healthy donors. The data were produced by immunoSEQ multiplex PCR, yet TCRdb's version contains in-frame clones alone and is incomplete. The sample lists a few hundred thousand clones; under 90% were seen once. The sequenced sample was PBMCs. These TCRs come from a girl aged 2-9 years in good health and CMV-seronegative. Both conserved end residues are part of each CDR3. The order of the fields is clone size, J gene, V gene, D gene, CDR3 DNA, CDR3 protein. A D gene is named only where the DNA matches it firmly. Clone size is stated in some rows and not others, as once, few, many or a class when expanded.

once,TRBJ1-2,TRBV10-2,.,TGCGCCAGCAGACGACTGGGTAACTATGGCTACACCTTC,CASRRLGNYGYTF
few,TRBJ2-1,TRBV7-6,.,TGTGCCAGCAGCCCCGGGACAGAGCAGTTCTTC,CASSPGTEQFF
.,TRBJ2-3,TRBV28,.,TGTGCCAGCAGTTTGGGGCCTGAGAGCACAGATACGCAGTATTTT,CASSLGPESTDTQYF
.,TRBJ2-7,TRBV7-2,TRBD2,TGTGCCAGCAGCGTACTAGCGGGGGGGTACGAGCAGTACTTC,CASSVLAGGYEQYF
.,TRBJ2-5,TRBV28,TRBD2,TGTGCCAGCAGTTTAGGAGTAGCGGGAGGGCCAGAGACCCAGTACTTC,CASSLGVAGGPETQYF
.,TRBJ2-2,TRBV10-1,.,TGCGCCAGCAGTGGCCGGGTGACCGGGGAGCTGTTTTTT,CASSGRVTGELFF
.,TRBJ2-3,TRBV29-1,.,TGCAGCGTGATCCGGGGCAGGGGATATTATGGCACAGATACGCAGTATTTT,CSVIRGRGYYGTDTQYF
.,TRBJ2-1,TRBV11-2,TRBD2,TGTGCCAGCAGCATTACCGGGACTATTTACAATGAGCAGTTCTTC,CASSITGTIYNEQFF
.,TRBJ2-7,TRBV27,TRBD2,TGTGCCAGCAGTGCGGGACTAGCGGGAGTTCGGGAGCAGTACTTC,CASSAGLAGVREQYF
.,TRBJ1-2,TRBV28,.,TGTGCCAGCAGTTTTACGAGGGTTCCTAACTATGGCTACACCTTC,CASSFTRVPNYGYTF
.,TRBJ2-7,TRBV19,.,TGTGCCAGTAGTCCCCGGTCCTCGCTGGACGAGCAGTACTTC,CASSPRSSLDEQYF
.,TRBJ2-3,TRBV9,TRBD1,TGTGCCAGCAGCATTACAGGGGGCCCCACAGATACGCAGTATTTT,CASSITGGPTDTQYF
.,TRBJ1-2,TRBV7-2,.,TGTGCCAGCAGCTCTGTCATAGACTTGCGGAACTATGGCTACACCTTC,CASSSVIDLRNYGYTF
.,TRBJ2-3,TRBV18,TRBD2,TGTGCCAGCTCACCACCGACGGGGGGTTATCACATGGATACGCAGTATTTT,CASSPPTGGYHMDTQYF
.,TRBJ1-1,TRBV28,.,TGTGCCAGCAGTCTAGGGAACACTGAAGCTTTCTTT,CASSLGNTEAFF
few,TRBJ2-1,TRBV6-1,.,TGTGCCACCCGAAATAGAGGTGAGCAGTTCTTC,CATRNRGEQFF
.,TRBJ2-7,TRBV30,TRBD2,TGTGCCTTTCTAGCGGGAGGGCTGGCGGTCGACGAGCAGTACTTC,CAFLAGGLAVDEQYF
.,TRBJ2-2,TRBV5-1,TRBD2,TGCGCCAGCAGCTATCCGGGACTAGCGGGAGTCCCGGACACCGGGGAGCTGTTTTTT,CASSYPGLAGVPDTGELFF
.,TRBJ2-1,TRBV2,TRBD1,TGTGCCAGCCCTCGGGACAGGGTACTTGTGAATGAGCAGTTCTTC,CASPRDRVLVNEQFF
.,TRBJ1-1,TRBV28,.,TGTGCCAGCGTCATATCGGGGGGCACTGAAGCTTTCTTT,CASVISGGTEAFF
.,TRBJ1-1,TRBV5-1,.,TGCGCCAGCAGTCCACCACGGACAGTCCGCTTCCCCCGGCTGCCTGAAGCTTTCTTT,CASSPPRTVRFPRLPEAFF
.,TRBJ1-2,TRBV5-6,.,TGTGCCAGCAGCTTGGATAGAGGAGGTTCTCAGAAAGGCTACACCTTC,CASSLDRGGSQKGYTF
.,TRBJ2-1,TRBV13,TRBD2,TGTGCCAGCAGCTACGGACTAGCCTCCTACAATGAGCAGTTCTTC,CASSYGLASYNEQFF
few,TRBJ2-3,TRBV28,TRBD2,TGTGCCAGCAGTTTTCCCGGGACTAGGCGGCATTTT,CASSFPGTRRHF
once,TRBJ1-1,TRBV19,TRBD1,TGTGCCAGTAGCCAAGACAGGGACACTGAAGCTTTCTTT,CASSQDRDTEAFF
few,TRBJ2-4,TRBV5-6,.,TGTGCCAGCAGCTTGGCCTTGGTACTAGCCAAAAACATTCAGTACTTC,CASSLALVLAKNIQYF
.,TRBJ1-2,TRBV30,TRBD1,TGTGCCTGGGATACTTGGACAGGGCGTTCTGGCTACACCTTC,CAWDTWTGRSGYTF